This T cell receptor beta chain is from a study of cytomegalovirus exposure and HLA in healthy donors. Primers for the PCR totalled 60 Vbeta and 13 Jbeta. Some clones are missing from TCRdb's copy, which holds only in-frame ones; the method was immunoSEQ multiplex PCR. The top ten hold around 4.9% of the sample, which has more than 110,000 clones, around 80% seen once. CDR3 size: 14 residues. V lost 5 bases to trimming and J lost 1 base, with 11 bases between them. Germline assignment: CDR1 SGHVS and CDR2 FNYEAQ. The genes are TRBV7-6 and TRBJ1-1; D uncertain. The sample consisted of PBMCs. This receptor was identified in a male donor in good health and CMV-seronegative. CDR3 amino acids: CASSAWTENTEAFF. In DNA, the CDR3 is TGTGCCAGCAGCGCCTGGACTGAGAACACTGAAGCTTTCTTT.